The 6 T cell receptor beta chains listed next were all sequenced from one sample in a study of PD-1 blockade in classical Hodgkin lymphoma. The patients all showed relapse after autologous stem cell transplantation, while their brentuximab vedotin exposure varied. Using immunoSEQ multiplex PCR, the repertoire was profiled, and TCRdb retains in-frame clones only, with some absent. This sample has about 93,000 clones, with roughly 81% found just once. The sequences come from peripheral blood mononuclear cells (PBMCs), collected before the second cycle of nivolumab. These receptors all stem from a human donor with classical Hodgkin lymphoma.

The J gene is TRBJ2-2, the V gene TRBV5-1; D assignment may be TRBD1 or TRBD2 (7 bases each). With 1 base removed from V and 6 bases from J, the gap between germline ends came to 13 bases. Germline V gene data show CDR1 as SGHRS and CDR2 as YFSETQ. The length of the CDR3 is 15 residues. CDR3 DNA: TGCGCCAGCAGCTTGAACCCAGGGGGGGCCGGGGAGCTGTTTTTT. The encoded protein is CASSLNPGGAGELFF.

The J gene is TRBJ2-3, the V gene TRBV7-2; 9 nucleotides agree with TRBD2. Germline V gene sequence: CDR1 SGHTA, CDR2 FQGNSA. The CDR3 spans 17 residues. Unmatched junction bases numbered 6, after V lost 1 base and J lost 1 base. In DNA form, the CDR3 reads TGTGCCAGCAGCTTAGTCCCGGCTAGCGGGGGCACAGATACGCAGTATTTT. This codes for CASSLVPASGGTDTQYF.

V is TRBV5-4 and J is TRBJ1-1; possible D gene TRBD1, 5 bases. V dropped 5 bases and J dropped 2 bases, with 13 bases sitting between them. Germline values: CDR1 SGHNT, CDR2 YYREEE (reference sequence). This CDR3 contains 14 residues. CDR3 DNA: TGTGCCAGCAGGCCAGGGATCGATAACACTGAAGCTTTCTTT. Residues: CASRPGIDNTEAFF.

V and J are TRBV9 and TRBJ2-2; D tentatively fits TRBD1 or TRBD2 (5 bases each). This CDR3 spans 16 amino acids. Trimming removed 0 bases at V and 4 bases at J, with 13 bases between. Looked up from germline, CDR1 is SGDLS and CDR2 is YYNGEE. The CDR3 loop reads CASSVGLSGGTGELFF. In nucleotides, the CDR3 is TGTGCCAGCAGCGTAGGCCTTAGTGGGGGCACCGGGGAGCTGTTTTTT.

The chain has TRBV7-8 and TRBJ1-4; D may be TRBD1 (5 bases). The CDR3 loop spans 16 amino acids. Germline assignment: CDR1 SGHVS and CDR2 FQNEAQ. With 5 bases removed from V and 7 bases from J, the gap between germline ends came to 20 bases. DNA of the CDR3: TGTGCCAGCAGCCCGGGGCATCAGCCGCGTGGTGAAAAACTGTTTTTT. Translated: CASSPGHQPRGEKLFF.

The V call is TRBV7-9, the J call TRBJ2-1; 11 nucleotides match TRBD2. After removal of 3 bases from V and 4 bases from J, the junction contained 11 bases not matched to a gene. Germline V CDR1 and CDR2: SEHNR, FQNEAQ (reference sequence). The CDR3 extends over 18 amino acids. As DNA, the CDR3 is TGTGCCAGCAGCTTTCCCTTCCGACTAGCGGGAACGTACAATGAGCAGTTCTTC. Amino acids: CASSFPFRLAGTYNEQFF.